Presented here are 23 T cell receptor beta chains from one specimen sequenced in a study of cytomegalovirus exposure and HLA in healthy donors. The PCR employed 60 Vbeta primers together with 13 Jbeta primers. The assay was immunoSEQ multiplex PCR, and TCRdb's table has in-frame clones only and misses some. Found here are more than 130,000 clones, around 73% of them singletons; the top ten hold approximately 14%. The sample taken for sequencing was PBMCs. Every receptor here comes from a human donor in good health.

The rearrangement uses TRBV7-9 and TRBJ2-2; D gene uncertain. The CDR3 totals 17 residues. V shed 0 bases and J shed 1 base, with 12 bases lying between them. Germline V gives CDR1 SEHNR, CDR2 FQNEAQ (reference sequence). The DNA for the CDR3 is TGTGCCAGCAGCTTAGCCGGGTCGCACCAGAACACCGGGGAGCTGTTTTTT. Protein product: CASSLAGSHQNTGELFF.

In its sample, this clone was seen a few times. The genes are TRBV29-1 and TRBJ2-3; 8 nucleotides agree with TRBD2. Trimming cost V 2 bases and J 6 bases; bases outside gene matches: 4. Germline V CDR1 and CDR2: SQVTM, ANQGSEA. This CDR3 has 13 amino acids. CDR3: CSVELAGIDTQYF. The DNA for the CDR3 is TGCAGCGTTGAACTAGCGGGCATTGATACGCAGTATTTT.

This clone came up a few times. The chain has TRBV6-1 and TRBJ1-1, with D tentatively TRBD1 (5 bases). With 10 bases removed from V and 0 bases from J, the gap between germline ends came to 9 bases. The CDR3 covers 12 residues. The germline CDR1 and CDR2 sequences are MNHNS and SASEGT. As DNA, the CDR3 is TGTGCCATCCTCAGGGTGAACACTGAAGCTTTCTTT. Amino acid sequence: CAILRVNTEAFF.

The chain couples TRBV7-9 to TRBJ2-1, with 8 bases lining up with TRBD1. The CDR3 spans 13 residues. Trimming at V came to 4 bases and at J to 10 bases, leaving 6 bases not matched to a gene. Germline V gene sequence: CDR1 SEHNR, CDR2 FQNEAQ (reference sequence). CDR3 in amino acids: CASSSTGDREQFF. CDR3 coding DNA: TGTGCCAGCAGCTCGACAGGGGATAGGGAGCAGTTCTTC.

This clone has a handful of counts. J is TRBJ1-1 and V is TRBV5-1; 7 nucleotides line up with TRBD1. The CDR3 extends over 11 amino acids. Germline-derived CDR1 and CDR2 are SGHRS and YFSETQ. J lost 14 bases, V lost 4 bases, and 8 bases had no gene match. This chain's CDR3 is CASSPDRTLFF. Here the CDR3 DNA reads TGCGCCAGCAGCCCGGACAGGACCCTCTTCTTT.

Here the CDR3 reads CASSVFLNSGGPLAEQFF. Here the CDR3 DNA reads TGTGCCAGCAGCGTTTTCCTCAATAGCGGGGGGCCTTTGGCTGAGCAGTTCTTC. The chain combines TRBV9 with TRBJ2-1; 10 bases are shared with TRBD2. CDR1 SGDLS and CDR2 YYNGEE come from the germline V gene. CDR3 length: 18 amino acids. The V gene end was trimmed by 2 bases and the J gene end by 9 bases; junction bases not matched to a gene: 17.

The chain joins TRBV6-5 to TRBJ2-1; TRBD2 aligns across 7 bases. The V gene end was trimmed by 6 bases and the J gene end by 10 bases; junction bases not matched to a gene: 6. This CDR3 has 12 amino acids. Germline assignment: CDR1 MNHEY and CDR2 SVGAGI. The CDR3 reads CASSARGNEQFF. The DNA for the CDR3 is TGTGCCAGCAGCGCGCGGGGGAACGAGCAGTTCTTC.

This clone appeared a single time. This chain joins TRBV4-1 and TRBJ2-5, with D unresolved. Germline CDR1 and CDR2: MGHRA and YSYEKL. V was clipped by 1 base and J by 4 bases, with 16 bases between them. The CDR3 has 16 residues. CDR3 residues: CASSQAPGLAGETQYF. In DNA form, the CDR3 reads TGCGCCAGCAGCCAAGCCCCCGGCTTGGCAGGAGAGACCCAGTACTTC.

This clone was seen only once. The V and J genes are TRBV7-9 and TRBJ2-7, with 12 bases that match TRBD1. CDR1 is SEHNR, CDR2 FQNEAQ, per germline (reference sequence). The V gene end was trimmed by 5 bases and the J gene end by 0 bases; junction bases not matched to a gene: 5. This CDR3 spans 16 amino acids. The DNA for the CDR3 is TGTGCCAGCAGCCCCGGGACAGGGGGCTCCTCCTACGAGCAGTACTTC. The encoded protein is CASSPGTGGSSYEQYF.

This rearrangement joins TRBV28 to TRBJ2-1, with D possibly TRBD2 on 5 matching bases. CDR3 length: 15 residues. Trimming cost V 3 bases and J 0 bases, with 9 bases left between them. Germline lookup yields CDR1 MDHEN and CDR2 SYDVKM. Written as DNA, the CDR3 is TGTGCCAGCAGTTTTGAGGGTGGCTCCTACAATGAGCAGTTCTTC. Its translation is CASSFEGGSYNEQFF.

The chain combines TRBV4-1 with TRBJ2-4; 7 bases map to TRBD2. CDR1 and CDR2 (germline): MGHRA, YSYEKL. V trimming: 0 bases; J trimming: 1 base; junction bases outside the gene matches: 12. The CDR3 is made up of 19 amino acids. CDR3 sequence reads: CASSQDLGTIITAKNIQYF. CDR3 in DNA: TGCGCCAGCAGCCAAGATCTTGGGACTATCATCACTGCCAAAAACATTCAGTACTTC.

The chain joins TRBV19 to TRBJ1-1; D perhaps matches TRBD1 (6 bases). The CDR3 runs to 13 residues. The germline V and J ends were trimmed by 2 bases and 6 bases, with 10 bases remaining between them. The V gene's germline CDR1 is LNHDA and CDR2 SQIVND (reference sequence). The chain's CDR3 is CASSIREGAEAFF. The CDR3 DNA is TGTGCCAGTAGTATAAGGGAGGGGGCTGAAGCTTTCTTT.

This clone was seen a single time. CDR3 coding DNA: TGTGCCAGCTCACCTGGGCCCACGGGGGAGCTGTTTTTT. Residues: CASSPGPTGELFF. The V gene is TRBV18, the J gene TRBJ2-2; D is uncertain. In germline, CDR1 is KGHSH, CDR2 LQKENI. This CDR3 is 13 amino acids long. The germline V and J ends were trimmed by 3 bases and 8 bases, with 10 bases remaining between them.

This clone was found a few times. The chain joins TRBV6-6 to TRBJ1-2, with D possibly TRBD1 on 5 matching bases. Trimming pared 8 bases from V and 9 bases from J, leaving 19 bases between. The V gene's germline CDR1 is MNHNY and CDR2 SVGAGI (reference sequence). This CDR3 region has 13 residues. The CDR3 DNA reads as TGTGCCAGCCAACCGACAGCGGGGGGGAGCTACACCTTC. Protein sequence: CASQPTAGGSYTF.

The chain has TRBV12-5 and TRBJ2-5; 10 bases are shared with TRBD2. The germline V gene encodes CDR1 LGHNT and CDR2 FRNRAP. CDR3 length: 16 residues. After removal of 0 bases from V and 4 bases from J, the junction contained 5 bases not matched to a gene. In DNA, the CDR3 is TGTGCTAGTGGTTTGGTGCTAGCGGGAGAGGGAGAGACCCAGTACTTC. This sequence encodes CASGLVLAGEGETQYF.

This clone appeared a few times. This chain joins TRBV2 and TRBJ2-7, with 11 bases identical to TRBD2. V shed 2 bases and J 2 bases; nucleotides not matched to a gene: 8. This CDR3 contains 17 residues. Germline V gene sequence: CDR1 SNHLY, CDR2 FYNNEI. The CDR3, as DNA: TGTGCCAGCAGTGAAAGACTAGCGGGGCCGAGAGCCTACGAGCAGTACTTC. This encodes CASSERLAGPRAYEQYF.

The genes are TRBV9 and TRBJ2-1, with TRBD2 matching over 13 bases. Germline V gives CDR1 SGDLS, CDR2 YYNGEE. Germline trimming cut 2 bases from V and 5 bases from J; bases unmatched to any gene: 4. The CDR3 extends over 16 amino acids. CDR3 nucleotide sequence: TGTGCCAGCAGCGTGAGAGGACTAGCGGGGGACAATGAGCAGTTCTTC. Translated, it gives CASSVRGLAGDNEQFF.

A few counts support this clone. This rearrangement joins TRBV5-1 to TRBJ1-1; 7 bases match TRBD1. Germline V CDR1 and CDR2: SGHRS, YFSETQ. The ends lost 4 bases at V and 0 bases at J; junction bases unmatched: 12. The CDR3 contains 17 residues. In DNA form, the CDR3 reads TGCGCCAGCAGCCTCGGACAGGTGAGAATTGTGAACACTGAAGCTTTCTTT. Amino acid sequence: CASSLGQVRIVNTEAFF.

This CDR3 reads CATSNDRRGLAGEETQYF. In DNA form, the CDR3 reads TGTGCCACCAGCAACGACCGGAGGGGACTAGCGGGTGAAGAGACCCAGTACTTC. This chain uses TRBV15 with TRBJ2-5, with 12 bases that match TRBD2. CDR1 and CDR2 from the germline V gene are LNHNV and YYDKDF (reference sequence). After removal of 4 bases from V and 3 bases from J, the junction contained 12 bases not matched to a gene. The CDR3 is 18 residues long.

V and J are TRBV10-3 and TRBJ2-2, with 7 bases aligning to TRBD1. J gave up 0 bases and V 8 bases, and 0 bases lay outside the gene matches. There are 13 residues in the CDR3. Germline CDR1 reads ENHRY; CDR2 reads SYGVKD. CDR3 in amino acids: CAIQGANTGELFF. The CDR3 DNA sequence: TGTGCCATCCAGGGGGCGAACACCGGGGAGCTGTTTTTT.

This sequence joins TRBV11-3 and TRBJ1-1; unclear D gene. Trimming shortened V by 4 bases and J by 2 bases, and 11 bases separated the two germline ends. Germline-derived CDR1 and CDR2 are SGHNT and YENEEA. CDR3 length equals 14 residues. The CDR3 region is CASSCDINNTEAFF. CDR3 nucleotide sequence: TGTGCCAGCAGCTGCGATATAAACAACACTGAAGCTTTCTTT.

J is TRBJ1-6 and V is TRBV5-4, with D hard to call. The length of the CDR3 is 13 residues. Trimming took 0 bases from V and 10 from J, leaving 8 bases between them. Germline V gene lookup returns CDR1 SGHNT and CDR2 YYREEE (reference sequence). CDR3 bases: TGTGCCAGCAGCTTGGACAGTACCTCACCCCTCCACTTT. This sequence encodes CASSLDSTSPLHF.

This clone was detected a few times. The V call is TRBV7-3, the J call TRBJ1-1; D perhaps matches TRBD1 (5 bases). This CDR3 has 13 amino acids. V lost 1 base to trimming and J lost 9 bases, with 12 bases between them. Germline assignment: CDR1 SGHTA and CDR2 FQGTGA. The DNA for the CDR3 is TGTGCCAGCAGCTTAAACGGGAGGGGAAAAGCTTTCTTT. It codes for CASSLNGRGKAFF. Full variable domain (outside the CDR3, taken from reference TRBV7-3 and TRBJ1-1): GAGVSQTPSNKVTEKGKYVELRCDPISGHTALYWYRQSLGQGPEFLIYFQGTGAADDSGLPNDRFFAVRPEGSVSTLKIQRTERGDSAVYLCASSLNGRGKAFFGQGTRLTVV.